This TCR beta chain was obtained from a study of blood T cell repertoires in COVID-19. For the study at large: There were acute and convalescent COVID-19 samples, and they came from the United States, Italy and Spain. PBMCs, B-cell-depleted T cells, or T cells provided the cDNA or gDNA that made up the material.

Source study methods: Reference gene primer amplification gave nucleated cell count estimates. Only in-frame clones appear in the TCRdb table, and some are missing; sequencing was by immunoSEQ multiplex PCR. V and J calls and clone size come straight from that table; D and trimming were deduced from the DNA. The sample consists of approximately 180,000 clones, 85% of them appearing once. Everyone who took part was roughly 18 to 90 years old, and they came from about two dozen US areas. This CDR3 is 15 amino acids long. The germline V gene encodes CDR1 SGHNT and CDR2 YYREEE (reference sequence). V lost 2 bases and J 2 bases, leaving 13 bases between the germline ends.

The chain is built from TRBV5-4 and TRBJ1-1; no firm D call. The receptor was isolated from a man aged 40-49 years who had recovered from COVID-19. Sequenced: PBMCs or T cells enriched from blood (not recorded which). The CDR3 DNA reads as TGTGCCAGCAGCTTCACCTCTAGTCGAAACACTGAAGCTTTCTTT. Translating gives CASSFTSSRNTEAFF.